The TCR beta chain described here comes from a study of a mutant IDH1 vaccine in newly diagnosed glioma. Study at large: Among treated patients, roughly 60% were male and around 38% female, and mean age was approximately 40 years. Scheduled at week 35, visit V12 preceded visit V13, held at week 47.

As for time point: week 35, safety follow-up. Mutant IDH1 20-mer peptide, at 300 ug, made up each vaccine dose, with topical imiquimod. Clones were read by immunoSEQ multiplex PCR, and TCRdb kept only the in-frame ones, dropping some. The table lists 45,000 to 55,000 clones, 70% to 85% of them singletons, with 6.7% in the top ten. Regarding this clone: As yet, its antigen is unknown.

Trimming took 7 bases from V and 5 from J; bases not matched to a gene: 9. CDR1 MNHNS and CDR2 SASEGT come from the germline V gene. The CDR3 totals 14 residues. This sequence originates from a man between 35 and 55 years old with glioma. This chain connects TRBV6-1 to TRBJ1-1, with 8 bases lining up with TRBD1. This specimen consisted of PBMCs, obtained from a glioma patient whose treatment included an IDH1 peptide vaccine. CDR3 sequence: CASTSGGAGTEAFF. CDR3 nucleotides: TGTGCCAGCACCTCAGGGGGCGCGGGGACTGAAGCTTTCTTT.